Below, 20 T cell receptor beta chains from the same sample are listed, as sequenced in a study of blood T cell repertoires in COVID-19. Clones were read by immunoSEQ multiplex PCR, and TCRdb kept only the in-frame ones, dropping some. The data contain approximately 400,000 clones, more than 75% of them singletons. Material for sequencing was PBMCs or T cells enriched from blood (not recorded which). All receptors come from a man aged 30-40 years who had recovered from COVID-19.

This clone was observed once. V usage is TRBV4-2 and J usage is TRBJ1-4; TRBD1 aligns across 11 bases. CDR1 is LGHNA, CDR2 YNFKEQ, per germline. V trimming: 4 bases; J trimming: 8 bases; junction bases outside the gene matches: 15. There are 18 residues in the CDR3. CDR3 DNA sequence: TGTGCCAGCAGCCTACGACAGGGACAGGGGGGGGAAAGCGAAAAACTGTTTTTT. This encodes CASSLRQGQGGESEKLFF.

J is TRBJ1-6 and V is TRBV6-5, with D perhaps TRBD1 (6 bases). Germline lookup yields CDR1 MNHEY and CDR2 SVGAGI. V lost 6 bases and J 5 bases, leaving 14 bases between the germline ends. This CDR3 is built from 15 residues. CDR3: CASRRGGRDNSPLHF. The CDR3 DNA sequence: TGTGCCAGCAGGCGGGGGGGCAGGGATAATTCACCCCTCCACTTT.

In this sample, this clone turned up once. This sequence joins TRBV18 and TRBJ1-2; possibly TRBD1 for D (6 bases). Trimming cost V 3 bases and J 4 bases, with 18 bases left between them. CDR1 and CDR2 (germline): KGHSH, LQKENI. This CDR3 has 16 amino acids. Written as DNA, the CDR3 is TGTGCCAGCTCACCGAGTGGGGGCGCGAGGGTCTATGGCTACACCTTC. As protein: CASSPSGGARVYGYTF.

The chain couples TRBV12-3 or TRBV12-4 to TRBJ2-5; no clear D gene. The CDR3 spans 13 residues. Trimming took off 2 bases at V and 1 base at J, with 5 bases between the two ends. Here the CDR3 reads CASSLYSQETQYF. The CDR3 nucleotides read TGTGCCAGCAGTTTATATAGCCAAGAGACCCAGTACTTC.

The chain uses TRBV9 and TRBJ1-2, with D maybe TRBD1 (5 bases). Trimming took off 3 bases at V and 4 bases at J, with 19 bases between the two ends. This CDR3 comprises 16 residues. Germline values: CDR1 SGDLS, CDR2 YYNGEE. The CDR3 sequence is CASSASRSGGGYGYTF. The CDR3 DNA sequence: TGTGCCAGCAGCGCATCGCGATCCGGGGGAGGCTATGGCTACACCTTC.

This sequence joins TRBV4-1 and TRBJ1-1; maybe TRBD1 (6 bases). The CDR3 is 18 amino acids. The germline V and J ends were trimmed by 2 bases and 1 base, with 20 bases remaining between them. In germline, CDR1 is MGHRA, CDR2 YSYEKL. The CDR3 loop reads CASSQRQGIIGKNTEAFF. CDR3 sequence (DNA): TGCGCCAGCAGCCAAAGGCAGGGGATTATAGGAAAGAACACTGAAGCTTTCTTT.

The chain uses TRBV5-1 and TRBJ2-7, with TRBD1 matching over 9 bases. This CDR3 contains 15 residues. V shed 4 bases and J 4 bases; nucleotides not matched to a gene: 9. In germline, CDR1 is SGHRS, CDR2 YFSETQ. In DNA form, the CDR3 reads TGCGCCAGCAGCCGTGGGACAGGGACCGAGTACGAGCAGTACTTC. Translating gives CASSRGTGTEYEQYF.

The V and J genes are TRBV7-9 and TRBJ1-1; 10 bases fit TRBD1. Germline trimming cut 7 bases from V and 7 bases from J; bases unmatched to any gene: 6. There are 13 residues in the CDR3. Germline CDR1 reads SEHNR; CDR2 reads FQNEAQ (reference sequence). CDR3 in DNA: TGTGCCAGCACCTATGGGACAGGGGTTGAAGCTTTCTTT. Translating gives CASTYGTGVEAFF.

V usage is TRBV6-6 and J usage is TRBJ1-2; TRBD1 matches 7 bases. Germline CDR1 MNHNY, CDR2 SVGAGI (reference sequence). V shed 6 bases, J shed 3 bases, and the junction held 4 bases outside the gene matches. The CDR3 is 13 residues long. The CDR3 is CASSFGTDYGYTF. The CDR3 nucleotides are TGTGCCAGCAGCTTCGGGACAGACTATGGCTACACCTTC.

This chain connects TRBV5-5 to TRBJ1-1, with TRBD1 identical over 12 bases. Germline CDR1 and CDR2: SGHKS and YYEKEE (reference sequence). This CDR3 is 15 amino acids long. V shed 1 base and J 7 bases; nucleotides not matched to a gene: 5. This CDR3 is CASSLTGTGGFEAFF. In DNA, the CDR3 is TGTGCCAGCAGCTTGACCGGGACAGGGGGCTTTGAAGCTTTCTTT.

CDR3 in amino acids: CASSLFVEGTEAFF. CDR3 DNA: TGTGCCAGCAGCTTATTCGTAGAGGGCACTGAAGCTTTCTTT. The chain couples TRBV7-4 to TRBJ1-1; D is ambiguous. CDR3 size: 14 residues. In germline, CDR1 is SGHVT, CDR2 SQSDAQ. V shed 2 bases and J shed 4 bases, with 11 bases lying between them.

This chain uses TRBV7-9 with TRBJ2-2; D possibly corresponds to TRBD1 (5 bases). CDR1 is SEHNR and CDR2 is FQNEAQ in the germline V gene (reference sequence). This CDR3 comprises 15 residues. Trimming stripped 2 bases from V and 1 base from J, with 8 bases between. CDR3 region: CASSLRGENTGELFF. The CDR3 coding sequence is TGTGCCAGCAGCTTAAGGGGCGAGAACACCGGGGAGCTGTTTTTT.

The CDR3 loop is CASSLGQGILDEKLFF. The DNA of the CDR3 is TGTGCCAGCAGCTTGGGACAGGGGATTTTGGATGAAAAACTGTTTTTT. The rearrangement joins TRBV5-4 to TRBJ1-4; TRBD1 matches at 8 bases. With 0 bases clipped from V and 6 bases from J, the junction kept 7 bases outside the gene matches. CDR3 length equals 16 residues. Germline V lookup: CDR1 SGHNT, CDR2 YYREEE (reference sequence).

This clone was seen only a few times. The chain is built from TRBV18 and TRBJ2-7; tentatively, D is TRBD1 (5 bases). CDR1 KGHSH and CDR2 LQKENI come from the germline V gene. V lost 3 bases to trimming and J lost 9 bases, with 12 bases between them. The CDR3 runs 12 residues. The CDR3 DNA reads TGTGCCAGCTCACCTGGGCAGGGCGTGCAGTACTTC. It codes for CASSPGQGVQYF.

In regard to this clone: Germline is not matched at one junction end, which may reflect a read error. The CDR3 reads CASSKDGSHGYTF. DNA of the CDR3: TGCGCCAGCAGCAAAGACGGGAGCCATGGCTACACCTTC. This sequence joins TRBV4-1 and TRBJ1-2; D remains ambiguous. The V gene's germline CDR1 is MGHRA and CDR2 YSYEKL. The CDR3 is 13 amino acids.

V is TRBV30 and J is TRBJ2-1, with D maybe TRBD1 (6 bases). The ends were cut back, 0 bases at V and 7 bases at J, with 7 bases in the middle. Looked up from germline, CDR1 is GTSNPN and CDR2 is SVGIG (reference sequence). This CDR3 has 12 amino acids. The CDR3 coding sequence is TGTGCCTGGAGTGTACAGGGAAATGAGCAGTTCTTC. Its translation: CAWSVQGNEQFF.

This chain joins TRBV5-1 and TRBJ2-1, with 7 positions matching TRBD2. The CDR3 runs to 16 residues. Germline V CDR1 and CDR2: SGHRS, YFSETQ. With 3 bases clipped from V and 3 bases from J, the junction kept 9 bases outside the gene matches. CDR3 in amino acids: CASSWRTRPIYNEQFF. The CDR3 region has the DNA TGCGCCAGCAGCTGGAGGACTAGACCAATCTACAATGAGCAGTTCTTC.

The gene calls are TRBV2 and TRBJ1-2; D gene unclear. Trimming left V 4 bases short and J 0 bases short, with 9 bases between. Germline assignment: CDR1 SNHLY and CDR2 FYNNEI. This CDR3 is built from 14 residues. CDR3 sequence reads: CASSAATSNYGYTF. As DNA, the CDR3 is TGTGCCAGCAGTGCCGCGACTTCTAACTATGGCTACACCTTC.

The chain joins TRBV5-1 to TRBJ2-7; 9 positions agree with TRBD1. Trimming at V came to 1 base and at J to 2 bases, leaving 19 bases not matched to a gene. Germline loops: CDR1 SGHRS, CDR2 YFSETQ. CDR3 length equals 20 residues. The CDR3 region is CASSLRIGGDRVRGTYEQYF. The DNA of the CDR3 is TGCGCCAGCAGCTTGCGAATCGGCGGGGACAGGGTTCGGGGAACCTACGAGCAGTACTTC. The whole variable domain, filled in from reference TRBV5-1 and TRBJ2-7, reads KAGVTQTPRYLIKTRGQQVTLSCSPISGHRSVSWYQQTPGQGLQFLFEYFSETQRNKGNFPGRFSGRQFSNSRSEMNVSTLELGDSALYLCASSLRIGGDRVRGTYEQYFGPGTRLTVT.

J is TRBJ1-3 and V is TRBV3-1 (or the pseudogene TRBV3-2), with a tentative D call TRBD1 (5 bases). The CDR3 has 13 residues. CDR1 and CDR2 (germline): LGHDT, YNNKEL (reference sequence). Trimming shortened V by 6 bases and J by 2 bases, and 8 bases separated the two germline ends. The CDR3 nucleotides are TGTGCCAGCAGACCGGGGGCTGGAAACACCATATATTTT. Its translation: CASRPGAGNTIYF.